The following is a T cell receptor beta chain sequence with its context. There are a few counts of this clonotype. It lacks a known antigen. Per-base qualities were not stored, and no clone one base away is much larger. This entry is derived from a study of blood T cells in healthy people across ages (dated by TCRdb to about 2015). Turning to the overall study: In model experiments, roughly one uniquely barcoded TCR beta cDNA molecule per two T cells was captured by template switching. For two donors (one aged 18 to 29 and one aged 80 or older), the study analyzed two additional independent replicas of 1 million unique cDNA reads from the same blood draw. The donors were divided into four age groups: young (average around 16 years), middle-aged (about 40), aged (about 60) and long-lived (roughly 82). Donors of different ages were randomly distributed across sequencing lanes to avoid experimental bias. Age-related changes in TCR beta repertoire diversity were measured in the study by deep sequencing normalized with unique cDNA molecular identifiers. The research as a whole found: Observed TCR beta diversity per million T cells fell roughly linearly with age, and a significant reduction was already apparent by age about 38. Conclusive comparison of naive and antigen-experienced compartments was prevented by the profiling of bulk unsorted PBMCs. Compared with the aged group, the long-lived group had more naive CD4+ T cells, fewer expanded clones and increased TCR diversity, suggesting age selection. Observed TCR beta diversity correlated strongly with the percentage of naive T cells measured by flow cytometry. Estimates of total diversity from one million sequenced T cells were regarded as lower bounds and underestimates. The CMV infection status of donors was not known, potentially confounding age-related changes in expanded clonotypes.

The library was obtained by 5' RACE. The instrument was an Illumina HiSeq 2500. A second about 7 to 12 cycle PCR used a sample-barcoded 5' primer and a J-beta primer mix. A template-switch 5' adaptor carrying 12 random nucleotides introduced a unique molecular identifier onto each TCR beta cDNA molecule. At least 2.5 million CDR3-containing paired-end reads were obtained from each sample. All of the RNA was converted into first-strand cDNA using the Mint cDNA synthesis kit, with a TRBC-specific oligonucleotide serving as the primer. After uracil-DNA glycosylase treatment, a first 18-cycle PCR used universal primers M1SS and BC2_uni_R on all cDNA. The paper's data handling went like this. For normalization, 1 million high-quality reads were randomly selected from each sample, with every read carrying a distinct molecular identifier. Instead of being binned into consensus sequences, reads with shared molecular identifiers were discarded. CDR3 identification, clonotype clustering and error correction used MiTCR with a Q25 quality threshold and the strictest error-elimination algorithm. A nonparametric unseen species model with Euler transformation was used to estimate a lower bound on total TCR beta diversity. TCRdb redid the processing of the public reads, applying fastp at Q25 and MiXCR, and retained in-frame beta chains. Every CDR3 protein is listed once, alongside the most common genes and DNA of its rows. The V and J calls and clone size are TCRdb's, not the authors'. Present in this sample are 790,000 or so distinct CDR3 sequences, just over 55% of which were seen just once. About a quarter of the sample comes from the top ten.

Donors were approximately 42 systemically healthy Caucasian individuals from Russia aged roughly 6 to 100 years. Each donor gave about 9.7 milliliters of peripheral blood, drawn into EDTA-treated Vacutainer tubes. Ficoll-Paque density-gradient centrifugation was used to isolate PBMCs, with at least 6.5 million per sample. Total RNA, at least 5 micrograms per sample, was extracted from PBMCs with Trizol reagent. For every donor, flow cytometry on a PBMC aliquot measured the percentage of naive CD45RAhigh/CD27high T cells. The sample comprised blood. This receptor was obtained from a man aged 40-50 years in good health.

CDR3 protein: CSASGGNTF. The nucleotide sequence is given as TGCAGTGCTAGCGGGGGAAACACCTTC. The rearranged chain carries TRBV20-1 and TRBJ1-2; TRBD1 could be the D gene, as 5 bases match. CDR1 and CDR2 (DFQATT, SNEGSKA) derive from the germline V gene (reference sequence). There are 9 amino acids in the CDR3, from cysteine to phenylalanine inclusive. CDR3 DNA is the only sequence kept; it has 27 bases, read in frame from the first base. The junction shows trimming of 3 bases on V and 12 bases on J, plus 8 bases between the germline ends.